The sequence of this T cell receptor beta chain was determined in a study of shared clonotypes between healthy human individuals. Method: immunoSEQ multiplex PCR; TCRdb's copy keeps in-frame clones and lacks some. Seen here are a few million clones, less than 95% observed once, and the top ten hold approximately 0.4%. CDR3 length: 18 residues. Germline values: CDR1 SGHRS, CDR2 YFSETQ. With 4 bases clipped from V and 1 base from J, the junction kept 9 bases outside the gene matches. This clone was seen once. The chain carries TRBV5-1 and TRBJ2-7, with TRBD2 matching over 15 bases. The specimen was naive CD4+ T cells from PBMCs. Subset noted: CD45RA+ positively selected. The source is a man aged 18 to 30 in good health. Some clones in this sample may be carry-over from other donors' samples. CDR3 sequence reads: CASSLWTSGRGPSYEQYF. In DNA, the CDR3 is TGCGCCAGCAGCCTATGGACTAGCGGGAGGGGACCTTCCTACGAGCAGTACTTC. The full variable domain, with the rest looked up from reference TRBV5-1 and TRBJ2-7, is KAGVTQTPRYLIKTRGQQVTLSCSPISGHRSVSWYQQTPGQGLQFLFEYFSETQRNKGNFPGRFSGRQFSNSRSEMNVSTLELGDSALYLCASSLWTSGRGPSYEQYFGPGTRLTVT.